This entry is about one T cell receptor (beta chain). Its specificity is not known. Germline loops: CDR1 MNHEY, CDR2 SMNVEV (reference sequence). V lost 8 bases, J lost 6 bases, and 16 bases lay in between. The CDR3 has 13 amino acids. This sample was included in a study of OX40 agonist ivuxolimab in advanced cancers. Study-wide results and caveats: Normalized expansion of T-cell clones was also low for some nonresponders.

TCRdb's copy holds only in-frame clones and misses some; the assay was immunoSEQ multiplex PCR. The sample has over 75,000 clones, 94% seen once; the top ten hold about 2.6%. This chain links TRBV27 with TRBJ1-1; possibly TRBD1 for D (5 bases). The specimen was CD4+ or CD8+ T cells sorted from blood, collected in a trial of the OX40 agonist ivuxolimab. The receptor comes from an adult with an advanced solid tumor such as melanoma, head and neck, liver or kidney cancer. The CDR3 coding sequence is TGTGCCAGCGTTCGCTTAGGGGTCGCTGAAGCTTTCTTT. It codes for CASVRLGVAEAFF.